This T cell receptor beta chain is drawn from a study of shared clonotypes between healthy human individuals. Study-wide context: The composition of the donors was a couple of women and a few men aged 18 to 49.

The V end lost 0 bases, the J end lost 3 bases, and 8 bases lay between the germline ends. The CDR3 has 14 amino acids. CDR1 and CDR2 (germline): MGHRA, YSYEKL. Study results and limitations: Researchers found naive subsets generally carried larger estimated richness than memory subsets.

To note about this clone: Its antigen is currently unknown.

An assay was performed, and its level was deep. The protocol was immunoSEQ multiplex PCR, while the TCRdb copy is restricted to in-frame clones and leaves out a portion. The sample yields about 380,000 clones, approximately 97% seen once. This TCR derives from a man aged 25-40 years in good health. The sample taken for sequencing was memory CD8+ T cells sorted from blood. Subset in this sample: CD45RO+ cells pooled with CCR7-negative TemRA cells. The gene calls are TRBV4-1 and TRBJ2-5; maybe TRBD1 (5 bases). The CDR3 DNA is TGCGCCAGCAGCCAAGATGTCAGGGAAGAGACCCAGTACTTC. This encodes CASSQDVREETQYF.